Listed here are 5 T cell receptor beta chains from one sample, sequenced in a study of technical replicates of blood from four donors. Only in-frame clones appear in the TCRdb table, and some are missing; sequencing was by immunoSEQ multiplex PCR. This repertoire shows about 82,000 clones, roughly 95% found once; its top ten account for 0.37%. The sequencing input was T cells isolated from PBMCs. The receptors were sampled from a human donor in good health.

Here the CDR3 reads CASSLALNFYGYTF. The DNA for the CDR3 is TGTGCCAGCAGCTTAGCTCTGAACTTCTATGGCTACACCTTC. This sequence joins TRBV7-9 and TRBJ1-2; D not resolved. Germline lookup yields CDR1 SEHNR and CDR2 FQNEAQ (reference sequence). Trimming removed 0 bases from V and 4 bases from J, with 9 bases in between. The CDR3 consists of 14 residues. The variable domain in full, with the rest retrieved from reference TRBV7-9 and TRBJ1-2, is DTGVSQNPRHKITKRGQNVTFRCDPISEHNRLYWYRQTLGQGPEFLTYFQNEAQLEKSRLLSDRFSAERPKGSFSTLEIQRTEQGDSAMYLCASSLALNFYGYTFGSGTRLTVV.

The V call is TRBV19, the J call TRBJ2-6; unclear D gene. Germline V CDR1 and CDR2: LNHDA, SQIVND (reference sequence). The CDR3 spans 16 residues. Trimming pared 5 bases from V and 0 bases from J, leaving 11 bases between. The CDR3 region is CASSVAVLSGANVLTF. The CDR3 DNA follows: TGTGCCAGTAGTGTGGCAGTTCTCTCTGGGGCCAACGTCCTGACTTTC.

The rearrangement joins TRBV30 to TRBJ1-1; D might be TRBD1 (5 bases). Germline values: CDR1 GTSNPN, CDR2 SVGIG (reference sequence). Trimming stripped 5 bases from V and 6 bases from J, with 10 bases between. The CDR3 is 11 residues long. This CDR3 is CAWSWGAEAFF. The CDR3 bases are TGTGCCTGGTCTTGGGGGGCTGAAGCTTTCTTT.

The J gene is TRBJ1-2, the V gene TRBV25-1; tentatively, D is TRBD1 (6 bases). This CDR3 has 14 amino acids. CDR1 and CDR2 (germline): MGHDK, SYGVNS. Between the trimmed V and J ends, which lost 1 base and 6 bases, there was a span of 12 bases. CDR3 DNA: TGTGCCAGCAGTGAATTCCCAGGGGTGAATGGCTACACCTTC. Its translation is CASSEFPGVNGYTF.

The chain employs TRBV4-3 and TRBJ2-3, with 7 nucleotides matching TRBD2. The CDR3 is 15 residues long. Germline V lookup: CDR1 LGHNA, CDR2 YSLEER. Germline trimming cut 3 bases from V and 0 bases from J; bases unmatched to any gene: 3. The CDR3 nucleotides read TGCGCCAGCAGCCATGAGCGGGACAGCACAGATACGCAGTATTTT. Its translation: CASSHERDSTDTQYF.